These 18 T cell receptor beta chains share one sample of origin, sequenced in a study of blood T cell repertoires in COVID-19. Measured with immunoSEQ multiplex PCR; TCRdb has only the in-frame clones, and not every one. Altogether a few hundred thousand clones are present, around nine tenths being singletons, with the ten largest covering more than 2.5%. Material: peripheral blood. The receptors were sampled from a man aged 55-75 years with acute or convalescent COVID-19.

This chain uses TRBV29-1 with TRBJ2-5; a possible D gene is TRBD1 (5 bases). CDR1 is SQVTM, CDR2 ANQGSEA, per germline. This CDR3 is 12 amino acids long. V gave up 7 bases and J gave up 5 bases, with 14 bases separating them. CDR3 amino acids: CSDQGSRETQYF. The DNA of the CDR3 is TGCAGCGACCAGGGAAGCCGGGAGACCCAGTACTTC.

The V and J genes are TRBV5-5 and TRBJ1-5, with 7 bases identical to TRBD1. The CDR3 contains 13 residues. Germline values: CDR1 SGHKS, CDR2 YYEKEE (reference sequence). The V segment lost 2 bases and the J segment 5 bases; nucleotides outside the gene matches: 1. The CDR3 sequence is CASSLGGDQPQHF. CDR3 coding DNA: TGTGCCAGCAGCTTAGGGGGCGATCAGCCCCAGCATTTT.

The V and J genes are TRBV2 and TRBJ2-3; 13 bases align to TRBD2. The germline gives CDR1 SNHLY, CDR2 FYNNEI. This CDR3 comprises 19 residues. V lost 0 bases, J lost 6 bases, and 12 bases stayed unmatched. CDR3 residues: CASSEASGLAGSFADTQYF. The CDR3 DNA follows: TGTGCCAGCAGTGAAGCTTCGGGACTAGCGGGGTCCTTCGCGGATACGCAGTATTTT.

The chain has TRBV5-1 and TRBJ1-2; D gene uncertain. There are 15 residues in the CDR3. CDR1 SGHRS and CDR2 YFSETQ come from the germline V gene. V lost 4 bases to trimming and J lost 2 bases, with 15 bases between them. Here the CDR3 reads CASSPSVGDNYGYTF. CDR3 DNA sequence: TGCGCCAGCAGCCCGAGCGTCGGAGACAACTATGGCTACACCTTC.

J is TRBJ2-1 and V is TRBV9; 10 bases are shared with TRBD1. V was clipped by 0 bases and J by 7 bases; unmatched bases: 13. The CDR3 is 18 residues long. Germline CDR1 reads SGDLS; CDR2 reads YYNGEE. CDR3 DNA sequence: TGTGCCAGCAGCGTAGGGCCTCACGGACAGGGGGATAGAAATGAGCAGTTCTTC. This sequence encodes CASSVGPHGQGDRNEQFF.

This rearrangement joins TRBV7-9 to TRBJ2-1, with 10 bases fitting TRBD2. CDR3 length: 15 residues. Losses at the gene ends were 4 bases for V and 5 bases for J; bases not matched to a gene: 5. CDR1 is SEHNR, CDR2 FQNEAQ, per germline (reference sequence). This chain's CDR3 is CASSSQGLADNEQFF. For the CDR3, the DNA is TGTGCCAGCAGCTCACAAGGACTAGCGGACAATGAGCAGTTCTTC.

The genes are TRBV5-1 and TRBJ1-1, with 9 nucleotides matching TRBD1. The V gene end was trimmed by 0 bases and the J gene end by 1 base; junction bases not matched to a gene: 7. The CDR3 length is 17 residues. Germline loops: CDR1 SGHRS, CDR2 YFSETQ. The CDR3 region is CASSLGDRVYENTEAFF. The CDR3 nucleotides read TGCGCCAGCAGCTTGGGGGACAGGGTCTACGAGAACACTGAAGCTTTCTTT. The variable domain in full, with the rest retrieved from reference TRBV5-1 and TRBJ1-1, is KAGVTQTPRYLIKTRGQQVTLSCSPISGHRSVSWYQQTPGQGLQFLFEYFSETQRNKGNFPGRFSGRQFSNSRSEMNVSTLELGDSALYLCASSLGDRVYENTEAFFGQGTRLTVV.

The chain is built from TRBV9 and TRBJ2-1; D perhaps matches TRBD1 (6 bases). Germline V gene sequence: CDR1 SGDLS, CDR2 YYNGEE. The CDR3 is 17 residues long. Between the trimmed V and J ends, which lost 3 bases and 4 bases, there was a span of 20 bases. CDR3 in DNA: TGTGCCAGCAGCGCCCGGGACATCCAAGGGGCTTACAATGAGCAGTTCTTC. This gives the protein CASSARDIQGAYNEQFF.

This clone was recorded a few times. The chain combines TRBV29-1 with TRBJ2-1, with D possibly TRBD2 on 5 matching bases. In germline, CDR1 is SQVTM, CDR2 ANQGSEA. The CDR3 has 12 residues. V was shortened by 6 bases and J by 5 bases, with 11 bases between the two germline ends. DNA of the CDR3: TGCAGCGTCGCCTCAGCGGACAATGAGCAGTTCTTC. Protein product: CSVASADNEQFF.

This clone was seen a single time. The chain combines TRBV5-1 with TRBJ1-3, with 7 bases lining up with TRBD1. The CDR3 contains 14 residues. The V gene's germline CDR1 is SGHRS and CDR2 YFSETQ. The junction had 5 bases not matched to a gene; V was cut back by 0 bases and J by 8 bases. CDR3 sequence reads: CASSLEGGADTIYF. CDR3 coding DNA: TGCGCCAGCAGCTTGGAAGGGGGCGCGGACACCATATATTTT.

This clone was counted between two and nine times. This chain joins TRBV18 and TRBJ2-5; possibly TRBD2 for D (5 bases). The CDR3 totals 14 residues. The V end lost 3 bases, the J end lost 2 bases, and 10 bases lay between the germline ends. The germline CDR1 and CDR2 sequences are KGHSH and LQKENI. In DNA form, the CDR3 reads TGTGCCAGCTCACCGAGCGGAGTTCAAGAGACCCAGTACTTC. This sequence encodes CASSPSGVQETQYF.

V gene TRBV11-1 combines with J gene TRBJ2-7, with TRBD1 matching over 8 bases. The CDR3 spans 14 residues. Looked up from germline, CDR1 is SGHAT and CDR2 is FQDESV (reference sequence). J was trimmed by 1 base and V by 5 bases; bases with no gene match: 4. The CDR3 loop reads CASSPGTGSYEQYF. The CDR3 nucleotides are TGTGCCAGCAGCCCGGGGACAGGTTCCTACGAGCAGTACTTC.

As for this clone: The sample holds other DNA sequences that translate to the same CDR3. The chain recombines TRBV5-1 with TRBJ2-1; maybe TRBD2 (6 bases). Germline CDR1 is SGHRS and CDR2 is YFSETQ. The CDR3 extends over 15 amino acids. V was trimmed by 0 bases and J by 2 bases, leaving 9 bases between them. Written as DNA, the CDR3 is TGCGCCAGCAGCTTGGCCGGGGGAACCTACAATGAGCAGTTCTTC. It encodes CASSLAGGTYNEQFF.

The rearrangement joins TRBV5-5 to TRBJ1-6, with D perhaps matching TRBD1 (5 bases). The V gene's germline CDR1 is SGHKS and CDR2 YYEKEE (reference sequence). The CDR3 runs 17 residues. V was cut by 2 bases and J by 10 bases, with 22 bases left in between. The CDR3 DNA reads TGTGCCAGCAGCTTTGCTTTGGGGGGGGAAGTAGTCTCACCCCTCCACTTT. Amino acid sequence: CASSFALGGEVVSPLHF.

This clone was seen a handful of times. The rearrangement uses TRBV3-1 (or the pseudogene TRBV3-2) and TRBJ2-3; TRBD2 aligns across 9 bases. V shed 4 bases and J 4 bases; nucleotides not matched to a gene: 9. The CDR3 has 16 residues. Germline V gene sequence: CDR1 LGHDT, CDR2 YNNKEL (reference sequence). CDR3 in DNA: TGTGCCAGCAGCCGGTCTGGGCGGGGGGGCCCAGATACGCAGTATTTT. Translation gives CASSRSGRGGPDTQYF.

The V call is TRBV5-1, the J call TRBJ2-7, with 7 bases aligning to TRBD1. Trimming removed 3 bases from V and 5 bases from J; junction bases left unmatched: 8. The CDR3 sequence is 14 residues long. CDR1 SGHRS and CDR2 YFSETQ come from the germline V gene. The CDR3 DNA is TGCGCCAGCAGCTCCGACCTGACAGGGAACGAGCAGTACTTC. It specifies CASSSDLTGNEQYF.

This chain connects TRBV3-1 (or the pseudogene TRBV3-2) to TRBJ1-2; TRBD1 matches at 7 bases. Germline CDR1 and CDR2: LGHDT and YNNKEL (reference sequence). V lost 3 bases, J lost 8 bases, and 9 bases stayed unmatched. This CDR3 is 14 amino acids long. Here the CDR3 reads CASSHLGQVPGYTF. CDR3 sequence (DNA): TGTGCCAGCAGCCACCTCGGACAGGTCCCAGGCTACACCTTC.

The rearrangement uses TRBV4-3 and TRBJ1-1; D perhaps matches TRBD1 (5 bases). The CDR3 runs to 15 residues. V shed 1 base and J shed 1 base, with 10 bases lying between them. Germline CDR1 is LGHNA and CDR2 is YSLEER. DNA for the CDR3: TGCGCCAGCAGCCAAGTTCCGGGGGGGAACACTGAAGCTTTCTTT. Translating gives CASSQVPGGNTEAFF.